The clone carrying this T cell receptor beta chain was seen only once. CDR3 length: 17 amino acids. The V segment lost 0 bases and the J segment 0 bases; nucleotides outside the gene matches: 5. These data come from a study of blood T cell repertoires in COVID-19. The data were produced by immunoSEQ multiplex PCR, yet TCRdb's version contains in-frame clones alone and is incomplete. In the table there are approximately 150,000 clones, approximately 77% of which are singletons. Donors of Cohort 3 who recovered were those that had two negative PCRs, clearance, or symptom resolution. V is TRBV23-1 and J is TRBJ1-3; 7 positions agree with TRBD1. TRBV23-1 is recorded as an ORF, its role being uncertain. This clonotype originated in a man aged 55 to 69 who had recovered from COVID-19. Material: PBMCs or T cells enriched from blood (not recorded which). The CDR3 reads CASSQSEGATSGNTIYF. CDR3 bases: TGCGCCAGCAGTCAATCGGAGGGGGCTACCTCTGGAAACACCATATATTTT.